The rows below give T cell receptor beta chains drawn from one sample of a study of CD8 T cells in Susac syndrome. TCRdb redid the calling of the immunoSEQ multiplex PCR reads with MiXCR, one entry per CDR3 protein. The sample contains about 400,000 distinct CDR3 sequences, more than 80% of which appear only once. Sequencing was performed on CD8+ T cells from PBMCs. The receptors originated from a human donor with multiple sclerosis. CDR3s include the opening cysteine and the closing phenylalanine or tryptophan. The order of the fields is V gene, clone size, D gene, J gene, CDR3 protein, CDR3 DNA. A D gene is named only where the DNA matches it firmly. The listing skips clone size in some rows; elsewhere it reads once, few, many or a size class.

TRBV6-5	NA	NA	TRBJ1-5	CASSYGGSHQPQHF	TGTGCCAGCAGTTACGGAGGTAGCCATCAGCCCCAGCATTTT
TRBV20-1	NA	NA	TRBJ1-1	CSARGGEHPEAFF	TGCAGTGCTAGGGGAGGGGAACACCCTGAAGCTTTCTTT
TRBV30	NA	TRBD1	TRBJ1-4	CAWSWRDSGEKLFF	TGTGCCTGGAGTTGGCGGGACAGCGGGGAAAAACTGTTTTTT
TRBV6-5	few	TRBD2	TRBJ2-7	CASSILAGATYEQYF	TGTGCCAGCAGTATACTAGCGGGGGCGACCTACGAGCAGTACTTC
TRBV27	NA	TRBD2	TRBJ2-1	CASTLRLAGPYNEQFF	TGTGCCAGCACCCTACGACTAGCGGGACCTTACAATGAGCAGTTCTTC
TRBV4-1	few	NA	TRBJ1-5	CASSQATVGQPQHF	TGCGCCAGCAGCCAAGCCACCGTGGGTCAGCCCCAGCATTTT
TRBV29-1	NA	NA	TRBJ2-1	CSVEPGLRELGEQFF	TGCAGCGTTGAACCGGGACTGAGGGAATTGGGTGAGCAGTTCTTC
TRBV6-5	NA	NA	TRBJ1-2	CASMRGANYGYTF	TGTGCCAGCATGCGAGGAGCTAACTATGGCTACACCTTC
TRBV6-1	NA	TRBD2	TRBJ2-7	CASSESGGGNSYEQYF	TGTGCCAGCAGTGAATCGGGCGGGGGGAACTCCTACGAGCAGTACTTC
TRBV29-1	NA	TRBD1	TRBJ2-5	CSVEGGQGRQETQYF	TGCAGCGTTGAAGGTGGACAGGGGCGCCAAGAGACCCAGTACTTC
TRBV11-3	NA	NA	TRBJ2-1	CASSKWAREENNEQFF	TGTGCCAGCAGCAAATGGGCTAGGGAAGAAAACAATGAGCAGTTCTTC
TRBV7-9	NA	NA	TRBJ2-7	CASSRKELSYEQYF	TGTGCCAGCAGCCGAAAAGAACTGTCCTACGAGCAGTACTTC
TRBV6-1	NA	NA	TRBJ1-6	CASSDGRAEAYSPLHF	TGTGCCAGCAGTGACGGGCGGGCAGAGGCCTATTCACCCCTCCACTTT
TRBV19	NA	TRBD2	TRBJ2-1	CASLAGGWNNEQFF	TGTGCCAGCTTAGCGGGAGGGTGGAACAATGAGCAGTTCTTC
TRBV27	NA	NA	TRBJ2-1	CASTPATGAYNEQFF	TGTGCCAGCACCCCGGCGACAGGAGCATACAATGAGCAGTTCTTC
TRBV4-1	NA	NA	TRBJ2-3	CASSQDFAADTQYF	TGCGCCAGCAGCCAAGATTTTGCGGCAGATACGCAGTATTTT
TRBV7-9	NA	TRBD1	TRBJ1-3	CASSTRQGGYSGNTIYF	TGTGCCAGCAGCACAAGACAGGGTGGTTACTCTGGAAACACCATATATTTT
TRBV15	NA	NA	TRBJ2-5	CATSREEGQETQYF	TGTGCCACCAGCAGAGAGGAGGGCCAAGAGACCCAGTACTTC